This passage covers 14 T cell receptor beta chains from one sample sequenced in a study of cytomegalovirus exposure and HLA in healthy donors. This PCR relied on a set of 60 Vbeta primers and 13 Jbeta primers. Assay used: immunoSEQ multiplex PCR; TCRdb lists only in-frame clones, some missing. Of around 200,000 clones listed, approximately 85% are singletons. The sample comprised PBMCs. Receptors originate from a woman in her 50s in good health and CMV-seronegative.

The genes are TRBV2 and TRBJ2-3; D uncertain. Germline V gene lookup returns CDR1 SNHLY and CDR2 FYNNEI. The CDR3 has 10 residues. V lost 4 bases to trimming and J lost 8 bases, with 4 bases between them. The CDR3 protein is CASSAGTQYF. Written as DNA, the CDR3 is TGTGCCAGCAGTGCCGGTACGCAGTATTTT.

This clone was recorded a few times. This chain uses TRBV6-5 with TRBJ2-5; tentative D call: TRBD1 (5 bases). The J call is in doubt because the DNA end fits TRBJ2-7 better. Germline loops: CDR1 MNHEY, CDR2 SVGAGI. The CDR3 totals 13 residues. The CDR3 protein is CASSQDSLYEQYF. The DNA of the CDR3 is TGTGCCAGCAGTCAAGACAGCTTATACGAGCAGTACTTC.

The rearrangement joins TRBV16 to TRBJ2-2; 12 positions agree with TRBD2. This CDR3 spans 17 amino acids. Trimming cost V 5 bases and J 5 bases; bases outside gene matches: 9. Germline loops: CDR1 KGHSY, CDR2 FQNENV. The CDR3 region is CASSGTSGRIRTGELFF. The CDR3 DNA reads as TGTGCCAGCAGCGGTACTAGCGGGAGGATTCGGACCGGGGAGCTGTTTTTT.

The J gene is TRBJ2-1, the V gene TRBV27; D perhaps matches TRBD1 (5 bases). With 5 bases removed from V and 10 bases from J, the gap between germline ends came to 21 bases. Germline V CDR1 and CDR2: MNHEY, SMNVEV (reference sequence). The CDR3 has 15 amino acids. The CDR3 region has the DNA TGTGCCAGCAGTATCCAACCCAAAGGGGATGGGGAGCAGTTCTTC. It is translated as CASSIQPKGDGEQFF.

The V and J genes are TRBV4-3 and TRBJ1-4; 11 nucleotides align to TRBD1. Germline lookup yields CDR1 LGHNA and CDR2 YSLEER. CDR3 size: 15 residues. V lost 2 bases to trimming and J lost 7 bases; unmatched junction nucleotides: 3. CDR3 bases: TGCGCCAGCAGCCAACCGGGGACAGGGGGTGAAAAACTGTTTTTT. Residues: CASSQPGTGGEKLFF.

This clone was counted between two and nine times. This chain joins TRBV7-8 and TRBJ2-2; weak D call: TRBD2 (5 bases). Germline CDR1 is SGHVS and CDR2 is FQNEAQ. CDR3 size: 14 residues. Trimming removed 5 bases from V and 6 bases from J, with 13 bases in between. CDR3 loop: CASSTTQRPGELFF. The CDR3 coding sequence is TGTGCCAGCAGCACTACACAGCGGCCCGGGGAGCTGTTTTTT.

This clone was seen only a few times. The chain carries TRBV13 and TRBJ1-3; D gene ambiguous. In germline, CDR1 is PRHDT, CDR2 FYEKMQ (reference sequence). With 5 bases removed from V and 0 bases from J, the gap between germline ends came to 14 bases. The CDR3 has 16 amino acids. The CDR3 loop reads CASSLSTAYSGNTIYF. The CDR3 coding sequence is TGTGCCAGCAGCCTCTCGACTGCCTACTCTGGAAACACCATATATTTT.

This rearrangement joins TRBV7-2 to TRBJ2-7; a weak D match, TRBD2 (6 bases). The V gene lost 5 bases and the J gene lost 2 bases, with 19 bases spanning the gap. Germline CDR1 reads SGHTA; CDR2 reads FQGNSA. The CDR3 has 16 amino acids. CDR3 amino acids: CASSLGSGGVTYEQYF. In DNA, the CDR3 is TGTGCCAGCAGCCTGGGTAGCGGAGGGGTTACCTACGAGCAGTACTTC.

For the CDR3, the DNA is TGTGCCAGCAGCTACGATCCGGGACTAGCGGGTAATGAGCAGTTCTTC. This codes for CASSYDPGLAGNEQFF. The rearrangement links TRBV7-2 to TRBJ2-1, with 12 positions matching TRBD2. The CDR3 is 16 amino acids. V gave up 4 bases and J gave up 7 bases; unmatched junction bases: 8. From germline, CDR1 is SGHTA and CDR2 FQGNSA.

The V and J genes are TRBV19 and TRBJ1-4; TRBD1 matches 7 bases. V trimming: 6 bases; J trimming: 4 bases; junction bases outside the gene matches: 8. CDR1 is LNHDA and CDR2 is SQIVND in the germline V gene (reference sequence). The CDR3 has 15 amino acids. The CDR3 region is CASRDPGQSNEKLFF. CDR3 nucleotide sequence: TGTGCCAGTAGAGATCCGGGACAGAGTAATGAAAAACTGTTTTTT.

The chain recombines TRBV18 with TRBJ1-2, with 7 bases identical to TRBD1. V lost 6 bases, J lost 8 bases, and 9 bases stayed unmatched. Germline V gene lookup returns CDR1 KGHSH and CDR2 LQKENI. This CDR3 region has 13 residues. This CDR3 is CASSTRGGGGYTF. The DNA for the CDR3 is TGTGCCAGCTCTACACGAGGAGGGGGCGGCTACACCTTC.

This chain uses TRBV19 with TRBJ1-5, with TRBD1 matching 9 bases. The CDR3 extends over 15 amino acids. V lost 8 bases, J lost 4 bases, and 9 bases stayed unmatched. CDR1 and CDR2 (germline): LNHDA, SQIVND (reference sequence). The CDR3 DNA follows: TGTGCCAGTTCAACCGGACAGGGGAATAATCAGCCCCAGCATTTT. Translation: CASSTGQGNNQPQHF.

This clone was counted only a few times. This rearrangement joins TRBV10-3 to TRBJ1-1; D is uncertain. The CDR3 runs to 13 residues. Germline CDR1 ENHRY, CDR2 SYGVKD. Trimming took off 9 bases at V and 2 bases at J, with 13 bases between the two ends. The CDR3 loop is CAIKEAQNTEAFF. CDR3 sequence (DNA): TGTGCCATAAAGGAGGCGCAAAACACTGAAGCTTTCTTT.

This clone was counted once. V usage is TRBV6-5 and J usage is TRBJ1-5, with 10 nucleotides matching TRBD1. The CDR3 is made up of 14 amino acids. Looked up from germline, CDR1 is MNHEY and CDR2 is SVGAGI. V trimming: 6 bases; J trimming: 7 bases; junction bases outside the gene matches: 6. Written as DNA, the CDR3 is TGTGCCAGCAGCTCGACAGGGGGCGGCCAGCCCCAGCATTTT. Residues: CASSSTGGGQPQHF.